The source of this TCR beta chain is a study of cytomegalovirus exposure and HLA in healthy donors. Study details: There were approximately 81 million unique TCRs (from HLA-typed donors) in an early data release.

Study-level results: By HLA locus, TCR association rates varied in a later analysis, with DRB1 showing the most and HLA-C the fewest. Analysis was carried out at a later point, and it linked a missense DCLRE1C variant to TCR beta V- and J-gene trimming.

Germline V CDR1 and CDR2: GTSNPN, SVGIG (reference sequence). Trimming cost V 6 bases and J 2 bases, with 8 bases left between them. The CDR3 runs to 12 residues. The PCR made use of 60 Vbeta and 13 Jbeta primers. Profiled with immunoSEQ multiplex PCR; TCRdb holds only in-frame clones, not every one. The sample carries around 150,000 clones, approximately 60% recorded once. This clone was detected only a few times. What it binds is not known. The sequencing input was PBMCs. The clonotype originates from a woman in her fifties or sixties in good health and CMV-seropositive. V is TRBV30 and J is TRBJ1-3, with a tentative D call TRBD1 (6 bases). The CDR3 region has the DNA TGTGCCTGTTACAGGGCTGGAAACACCATATATTTT. Translated: CACYRAGNTIYF.